This is a list of T cell receptor beta chains from one sample in a study of vaccination and CD4 T cells after COVID-19. TCRdb used MiXCR to reprocess the PCR reads, holding one entry per CDR3 protein. The data show more than 5,000 distinct CDR3 sequences, 62% seen once. These receptors' antigens are unknown. Material for sequencing was CD4+ T cells from blood, cultured in vitro. The receptors come from a human donor in good health. Both conserved end residues are part of each CDR3. Fields, in order: clone size, J gene, V gene, D gene, CDR3 protein, CDR3 DNA. D genes are given only for firm matches. Clone size is given for some rows only: seen once, a few or many times, or a class if the clone is expanded.

clone_size: .; j_call: TRBJ1-3; v_call: TRBV5-1; d_call: .; cdr3_aa: CASSKLGGPSGNTIYF; cdr3_nt: TGCGCCAGCAGCAAACTTGGGGGGCCCTCTGGAAACACCATATATTTT
clone_size: few; j_call: TRBJ2-7; v_call: TRBV19; d_call: TRBD1; cdr3_aa: CASSIGTGPYEQYF; cdr3_nt: TGTGCCAGTAGTATTGGGACAGGCCCCTACGAGCAGTACTTC
clone_size: .; j_call: TRBJ2-3; v_call: TRBV6-5; d_call: .; cdr3_aa: CASSSRLADTQYF; cdr3_nt: TGTGCCAGCAGTTCCCGACTGGCAGATACGCAGTATTTT
clone_size: .; j_call: TRBJ1-2; v_call: TRBV18; d_call: .; cdr3_aa: CASSPPSGVGYGYTF; cdr3_nt: TGTGCCAGCTCACCACCATCAGGGGTGGGCTATGGCTACACCTTC
clone_size: .; j_call: TRBJ1-3; v_call: TRBV21-1; d_call: .; cdr3_aa: CASSQQGRENTIYF; cdr3_nt: TGTGCCAGCAGCCAACAGGGCAGGGAAAACACCATATATTTT
clone_size: .; j_call: TRBJ2-7; v_call: TRBV2; d_call: TRBD2; cdr3_aa: CASKGLAGGNEQYF; cdr3_nt: TGTGCCAGCAAGGGACTAGCGGGAGGGAACGAGCAGTACTTC
clone_size: .; j_call: TRBJ1-2; v_call: TRBV27; d_call: .; cdr3_aa: CASSHQGTYGYTF; cdr3_nt: TGTGCCAGCAGTCATCAGGGGACCTATGGCTACACCTTC
clone_size: once; j_call: TRBJ2-3; v_call: TRBV10-3; d_call: .; cdr3_aa: CAISESLLDTQYF; cdr3_nt: TGTGCCATCAGTGAGTCCTTACTGGATACGCAGTATTTT
clone_size: .; j_call: TRBJ1-1; v_call: TRBV6-1; d_call: .; cdr3_aa: CASSLDRNTEAFF; cdr3_nt: TGTGCCAGCAGCCTCGACAGGAACACTGAAGCTTTCTTT
clone_size: .; j_call: TRBJ1-2; v_call: TRBV30; d_call: TRBD1; cdr3_aa: CAWENRGQGYTF; cdr3_nt: TGTGCCTGGGAAAACAGGGGGCAAGGCTACACCTTC
clone_size: few; j_call: TRBJ1-1; v_call: TRBV20-1; d_call: .; cdr3_aa: CSAPTDTEAFF; cdr3_nt: TGCAGTGCTCCCACGGACACTGAAGCTTTCTTT
clone_size: .; j_call: TRBJ1-5; v_call: TRBV2; d_call: .; cdr3_aa: CASSLDSSNQPQHF; cdr3_nt: TGTGCCAGCAGTTTAGACAGTAGCAATCAGCCCCAGCATTTT
clone_size: .; j_call: TRBJ1-2; v_call: TRBV19; d_call: TRBD1; cdr3_aa: CASSTWTGRKSNYGYTF; cdr3_nt: TGTGCCAGTAGTACCTGGACAGGGCGGAAGTCTAACTATGGCTACACCTTC
clone_size: few; j_call: TRBJ1-2; v_call: TRBV5-1; d_call: .; cdr3_aa: CASSISGTNGGYTF; cdr3_nt: TGCGCCAGCAGCATCTCCGGGACGAATGGTGGCTACACCTTC
clone_size: few; j_call: TRBJ2-5; v_call: TRBV25-1; d_call: .; cdr3_aa: CASSELGSSRGGETQYF; cdr3_nt: TGTGCCAGCAGTGAATTGGGTAGCAGCCGGGGTGGGGAGACCCAGTACTTC
clone_size: .; j_call: TRBJ2-3; v_call: TRBV14; d_call: TRBD2; cdr3_aa: CASSQVTSGRAKTDTQYF; cdr3_nt: TGTGCCAGCAGCCAAGTGACTAGCGGGAGGGCCAAGACAGATACGCAGTATTTT
clone_size: few; j_call: TRBJ1-2; v_call: TRBV20-1; d_call: TRBD1; cdr3_aa: CSAGQGAGDGYTF; cdr3_nt: TGCAGTGCCGGACAGGGCGCGGGAGATGGCTACACCTTC
clone_size: few; j_call: TRBJ1-6; v_call: TRBV20-1; d_call: .; cdr3_aa: CSANTAGQPYNSPLHF; cdr3_nt: TGCAGTGCTAACACAGCGGGACAACCATATAATTCACCCCTCCACTTT
clone_size: .; j_call: TRBJ2-1; v_call: TRBV20-1; d_call: .; cdr3_aa: CSAKVRDEQFF; cdr3_nt: TGCAGTGCTAAAGTCCGGGATGAGCAGTTCTTC
clone_size: .; j_call: TRBJ1-2; v_call: TRBV7-9; d_call: TRBD1; cdr3_aa: CASSLIAGGDYGYTF; cdr3_nt: TGTGCCAGCAGCTTAATCGCAGGGGGCGACTATGGCTACACCTTC
clone_size: .; j_call: TRBJ1-5; v_call: TRBV27; d_call: .; cdr3_aa: CAGGPQHF; cdr3_nt: TGTGCCGGGGGGCCCCAGCATTTT
clone_size: .; j_call: TRBJ2-2; v_call: TRBV28; d_call: TRBD1; cdr3_aa: CASSSTGEELFF; cdr3_nt: TGTGCCAGCAGTTCAACAGGGGAGGAGCTGTTTTTT
clone_size: .; j_call: TRBJ1-2; v_call: TRBV7-2; d_call: .; cdr3_aa: CASSRGEGQGSGYTF; cdr3_nt: TGTGCCAGCAGCAGAGGAGAAGGGCAGGGGAGCGGCTACACCTTC
clone_size: .; j_call: TRBJ2-7; v_call: TRBV20-1; d_call: TRBD2; cdr3_aa: CSARDASGGSSSYEQYF; cdr3_nt: TGCAGTGCTAGAGATGCTAGCGGGGGATCTTCTTCCTACGAGCAGTACTTC
clone_size: once; j_call: TRBJ2-3; v_call: TRBV6-1; d_call: TRBD2; cdr3_aa: CASNLLAGGTDTQYF; cdr3_nt: TGTGCCAGCAACCTTCTGGCGGGAGGCACAGATACGCAGTATTTT
clone_size: few; j_call: TRBJ1-2; v_call: TRBV5-4; d_call: .; cdr3_aa: CASSLARGADNGYTF; cdr3_nt: TGTGCCAGCAGCTTGGCCAGGGGCGCAGATAATGGCTACACCTTC
clone_size: .; j_call: TRBJ1-4; v_call: TRBV7-9; d_call: .; cdr3_aa: CASKANAATNEKLFF; cdr3_nt: TGTGCCAGCAAGGCCAACGCGGCAACTAATGAAAAACTGTTTTTT
clone_size: .; j_call: TRBJ2-1; v_call: TRBV7-2; d_call: .; cdr3_aa: CASSSRVQPYNEQFF; cdr3_nt: TGTGCCAGCAGCTCCCGGGTGCAGCCCTACAATGAGCAGTTCTTC
clone_size: .; j_call: TRBJ1-1; v_call: TRBV6-4; d_call: .; cdr3_aa: CASTRDTEAFF; cdr3_nt: TGTGCCAGCACCCGGGACACTGAAGCTTTCTTT
clone_size: few; j_call: TRBJ1-1; v_call: TRBV20-1; d_call: .; cdr3_aa: CSAQREPNTEAFF; cdr3_nt: TGCAGTGCTCAAAGGGAGCCGAACACTGAAGCTTTCTTT
clone_size: .; j_call: TRBJ1-2; v_call: TRBV19; d_call: TRBD1; cdr3_aa: CASSWNRGNYGYTF; cdr3_nt: TGTGCCAGTAGTTGGAACAGGGGCAACTATGGCTACACCTTC
clone_size: .; j_call: TRBJ2-2; v_call: TRBV19; d_call: .; cdr3_aa: CASRKWVNTGELFF; cdr3_nt: TGTGCCAGTAGGAAGTGGGTGAACACCGGGGAGCTGTTTTTT
clone_size: .; j_call: TRBJ2-7; v_call: TRBV2; d_call: .; cdr3_aa: CASSERDPRGEQYF; cdr3_nt: TGTGCCAGCAGTGAACGGGACCCCCGCGGCGAGCAGTACTTC
clone_size: .; j_call: TRBJ2-3; v_call: TRBV20-1; d_call: TRBD2; cdr3_aa: CSARDPLAGSLDTQYF; cdr3_nt: TGCAGTGCTAGAGATCCCCTAGCGGGATCTTTAGATACGCAGTATTTT
clone_size: .; j_call: TRBJ1-5; v_call: TRBV30; d_call: .; cdr3_aa: CAWSGQPNQPQHF; cdr3_nt: TGTGCCTGGAGTGGACAGCCCAATCAGCCCCAGCATTTT
clone_size: .; j_call: TRBJ1-1; v_call: TRBV28; d_call: .; cdr3_aa: CASSRGVGSFF; cdr3_nt: TGTGCCAGCAGTCGAGGGGTGGGAAGTTTCTTT
clone_size: .; j_call: TRBJ2-1; v_call: TRBV7-2; d_call: .; cdr3_aa: CASSRGTGYNEQFF; cdr3_nt: TGTGCCAGCAGCCGAGGGACTGGCTACAATGAGCAGTTCTTC
clone_size: .; j_call: TRBJ2-3; v_call: TRBV6-2/TRBV6-3; d_call: .; cdr3_aa: CASSLYQPSDTQYF; cdr3_nt: TGTGCCAGCAGTCTATATCAGCCTTCAGATACGCAGTATTTT
clone_size: .; j_call: TRBJ2-7; v_call: TRBV5-1; d_call: TRBD1; cdr3_aa: CASSSGTGAYEQYF; cdr3_nt: TGCGCCAGCAGCTCCGGGACAGGAGCCTACGAGCAGTACTTC
clone_size: .; j_call: TRBJ1-3; v_call: TRBV7-6; d_call: .; cdr3_aa: CASSPLAAGGNTIYF; cdr3_nt: TGTGCCAGCAGCCCCTTGGCGGCGGGCGGAAACACCATATATTTT
clone_size: .; j_call: TRBJ2-2; v_call: TRBV7-7; d_call: .; cdr3_aa: CASSLGEAGELFF; cdr3_nt: TGTGCCAGCAGCTTAGGGGAGGCCGGGGAGCTGTTTTTT
clone_size: .; j_call: TRBJ2-2; v_call: TRBV7-6; d_call: .; cdr3_aa: CASSSTGSGELFF; cdr3_nt: TGTGCCAGCAGCTCCACAGGGAGCGGGGAGCTGTTTTTT
clone_size: .; j_call: TRBJ2-5; v_call: TRBV25-1; d_call: TRBD1; cdr3_aa: CASSELGTGRQETQYF; cdr3_nt: TGTGCCAGCAGTGAGTTGGGGACAGGTCGCCAAGAGACCCAGTACTTC
clone_size: .; j_call: TRBJ2-5; v_call: TRBV20-1; d_call: .; cdr3_aa: CSARDWGSPTETQYF; cdr3_nt: TGCAGTGCTAGAGATTGGGGCAGCCCGACAGAGACCCAGTACTTC
clone_size: .; j_call: TRBJ2-5; v_call: TRBV7-2; d_call: .; cdr3_aa: CASSPRWPNQETQYF; cdr3_nt: TGTGCCAGCAGCCCCCGGTGGCCCAACCAAGAGACCCAGTACTTC
clone_size: .; j_call: TRBJ1-5; v_call: TRBV20-1; d_call: .; cdr3_aa: CSANRGQGHQPQHF; cdr3_nt: TGCAGTGCCAATCGTGGCCAAGGCCATCAGCCCCAGCATTTT
clone_size: .; j_call: TRBJ2-3; v_call: TRBV6-2/TRBV6-3; d_call: TRBD1; cdr3_aa: CASSDRVRSTDTQYF; cdr3_nt: TGTGCCAGCAGTGACAGGGTGAGGAGCACAGATACGCAGTATTTT
clone_size: .; j_call: TRBJ1-1; v_call: TRBV20-1; d_call: TRBD1; cdr3_aa: CSALLTGVNTEAFF; cdr3_nt: TGCAGTGCCCTGTTGACAGGGGTGAACACTGAAGCTTTCTTT
clone_size: .; j_call: TRBJ2-1; v_call: TRBV5-6; d_call: .; cdr3_aa: CASSVGQFGEQFF; cdr3_nt: TGTGCCAGCAGCGTCGGGCAGTTCGGTGAGCAGTTCTTC
clone_size: few; j_call: TRBJ1-5; v_call: TRBV20-1; d_call: TRBD1; cdr3_aa: CSASRGQGRQPQHF; cdr3_nt: TGCAGTGCTAGCCGCGGACAGGGTCGTCAGCCCCAGCATTTT
clone_size: few; j_call: TRBJ1-1; v_call: TRBV6-1; d_call: TRBD1; cdr3_aa: CASWGTGGFREAFF; cdr3_nt: TGTGCCAGCTGGGGGACAGGGGGCTTTCGAGAAGCTTTCTTT
clone_size: few; j_call: TRBJ1-5; v_call: TRBV2; d_call: .; cdr3_aa: CASSPGGANNQPQHF; cdr3_nt: TGTGCCAGCAGCCCGGGTGGGGCGAATAATCAGCCCCAGCATTTT